This TCR beta chain was sequenced during a study of identical twins. TCRdb re-called the 5' RACE reads with MiXCR, one entry per CDR3 protein. The data show nearly 250,000 distinct CDR3 sequences, about 7% seen once. This CDR3 is built from 15 residues. Germline V lookup: CDR1 LGHDT, CDR2 YNNKEL (reference sequence). Trimming stripped 1 base from V and 0 bases from J, with 6 bases between. The same data also contributed to another study, on yellow fever vaccine responses in identical twins.

This rearrangement joins TRBV3-1 to TRBJ2-2, with D possibly matching TRBD2 (6 bases). The receptor was isolated from a woman in her late teens or twenties in good health. Material for sequencing was memory (CD45RO+) T cells sorted from blood. CDR3 region: CASSQGGANTGELFF. The CDR3 DNA follows: TGTGCCAGCAGCCAAGGGGGGGCGAACACCGGGGAGCTGTTTTTT.